The clone carrying this T cell receptor (beta chain) occurred many times. Its antigen remains unknown. The read is 3 residues too short to cover the CDR3 end, so that end is filled in from the germline J gene. Patients had low serum IgG, IgA and/or IgM and specific antibody deficiency. Donors gave 5 to 8 ml heparinized peripheral whole blood. These data are taken from a study of T cell clonality in common variable immunodeficiency. Profiled with immunoSEQ multiplex PCR; TCRdb holds only in-frame clones, not every one. This repertoire holds tens of thousands of clones, and none appear only once. The CDR3 extends over 14 amino acids. V lost 5 bases, J lost 2 bases, and 5 bases stayed unmatched. Per germline, CDR1 KGHSH and CDR2 LQKENI. Study-wide results and limits: In common variable immunodeficiency, TCR beta chains reportedly carried fewer deletions and N-nucleotide insertions. Compared with controls, CVID subjects had fewer shared TCRbeta clones.

The clonotype comes from a human donor with common variable immunodeficiency. Sequencing input: peripheral blood mononuclear cells. The rearrangement uses TRBV18 and TRBJ1-1; TRBD1 matches 7 bases. The DNA read from the CDR3 is TGTGCCAGCTCATCAGGGACAGTAAACACTGAA. Its translation: CASSSGTVNTE. The full CDR3 is CASSSGTVNTEAFF. Supplemented by reference TRBV18 and TRBJ1-1, the full variable domain reads NAGVMQNPRHLVRRRGQEARLRCSPMKGHSHVYWYRQLPEEGLKFMVYLQKENIIDESGMPKERFSAEFPKEGPSILRIQQVVRGDSAAYFCASSSGTVNTEAFFGQGTRLTVV.